These 27 T cell receptor beta chains originate from one sample sequenced in a study of T cell changes during pregnancy in multiple sclerosis. The assay was immunoSEQ multiplex PCR, and TCRdb's table has in-frame clones only and misses some. The table records 35,000 to 55,000 clones, more than 70% of them present only once. Sequences were derived from CD8+ T cells from peripheral blood mononuclear cells, sampled after pregnancy. The receptor source for this set is a female donor in good health, enrolled as a control in a pregnancy study.

The chain combines TRBV28 with TRBJ2-3, with a tentative D call TRBD1 (6 bases). V was clipped by 2 bases and J by 1 base, with 19 bases between them. Looked up from germline, CDR1 is MDHEN and CDR2 is SYDVKM. The CDR3 has 18 amino acids. CDR3 region: CASSLTAAGGLGTDTQYF. The CDR3 DNA sequence: TGTGCCAGCAGTTTAACCGCGGCTGGGGGCCTCGGCACAGATACGCAGTATTTT.

Written as DNA, the CDR3 is TGTGCCAGTGAAATAAAGGGGGGGGGCCCCTACGAGCAGTACTTC. Protein product: CASEIKGGGPYEQYF. The chain links TRBV7-9 to TRBJ2-7; D perhaps matches TRBD2 (7 bases). The V end was cut by 9 bases, the J end by 2 bases, with 20 bases between. CDR3 length equals 15 residues. Germline V lookup: CDR1 SEHNR, CDR2 FQNEAQ (reference sequence).

This clone has just one count. The chain combines TRBV12-5 with TRBJ1-1, with D unclear. The CDR3 is 12 residues long. V shed 8 bases and J shed 5 bases, with 12 bases lying between them. The V gene's germline CDR1 is LGHNT and CDR2 FRNRAP. The DNA of the CDR3 is TGTGCTAGTACCTATTCGAGGACTGAAGCTTTCTTT. Encoded protein: CASTYSRTEAFF.

The genes are TRBV29-1 and TRBJ1-1, with D possibly matching TRBD1 (5 bases). The germline gives CDR1 SQVTM, CDR2 ANQGSEA. The CDR3 length is 14 residues. The germline V and J ends were trimmed by 7 bases and 5 bases, with 20 bases remaining between them. The CDR3 DNA is TGCAGCGATAGTTCACCCAGGGTGGGTACTGAAGCTTTCTTT. Translated, it gives CSDSSPRVGTEAFF.

This rearrangement joins TRBV27 to TRBJ1-4; D gene unclear. This CDR3 has 13 amino acids. The germline V gene has CDR1 MNHEY and CDR2 SMNVEV (reference sequence). Deletions cut 2 bases from V and 5 bases from J, with 6 bases between. CDR3 DNA: TGTGCCAGCAGTTTACAGGTCAATGAAAAACTGTTTTTT. The encoded protein is CASSLQVNEKLFF.

This clone has just one count. This sequence joins TRBV19 and TRBJ2-3; 11 positions agree with TRBD1. There are 14 residues in the CDR3. Germline-derived CDR1 and CDR2 are LNHDA and SQIVND (reference sequence). Trimming cost V 4 bases and J 4 bases; bases outside gene matches: 1. As DNA, the CDR3 is TGTGCCAGTAGTACGGGACAGGGGGCAGATACGCAGTATTTT. Its translation is CASSTGQGADTQYF.

This rearrangement joins TRBV4-2 to TRBJ2-5, with a possible D match to TRBD2 (6 bases). Germline loops: CDR1 LGHNA, CDR2 YNFKEQ. The ends were cut back, 1 base at V and 1 base at J, with 13 bases in the middle. There are 16 residues in the CDR3. CDR3 sequence: CASSQGGESLQETQYF. CDR3 DNA: TGTGCCAGCAGCCAAGGGGGGGAGAGTCTCCAAGAGACCCAGTACTTC.

This chain connects TRBV25-1 to TRBJ1-1; tentatively, D is TRBD1 (5 bases). Germline loops: CDR1 MGHDK, CDR2 SYGVNS. The germline V and J ends were trimmed by 3 bases and 4 bases, with 12 bases remaining between them. The CDR3 is 14 amino acids. As DNA, the CDR3 is TGTGCCAGCAGTGAGGGGGGAGTGGGCACTGAAGCTTTCTTT. Its translation is CASSEGGVGTEAFF.

This clone was picked up many times. The rearrangement links TRBV6-5 to TRBJ1-1; TRBD1 agrees at 8 bases. The V segment lost 2 bases and the J segment 2 bases; nucleotides outside the gene matches: 4. The CDR3 has 15 residues. Germline-derived CDR1 and CDR2 are MNHEY and SVGAGI. The CDR3 DNA reads as TGTGCCAGCAGTTACGGACAGGGAGCAAACACTGAAGCTTTCTTT. This sequence encodes CASSYGQGANTEAFF.

V usage is TRBV28 and J usage is TRBJ2-2; D might be TRBD2 (7 bases). Trimming cost V 8 bases and J 4 bases, with 17 bases left between them. The germline V gene encodes CDR1 MDHEN and CDR2 SYDVKM. This CDR3 comprises 15 residues. CDR3 in amino acids: CASWGGARSTGELFF. The CDR3 coding sequence is TGTGCCAGCTGGGGGGGGGCCCGCTCCACCGGGGAGCTGTTTTTT.

V is TRBV19 and J is TRBJ2-5; D uncertain. Trimming took 2 bases from V and 4 from J, leaving 11 bases between them. CDR1 and CDR2 (germline): LNHDA, SQIVND (reference sequence). The CDR3 runs 14 residues. CDR3 DNA sequence: TGTGCCAGTAGTATATCCCTCTCGGGAGAGACCCAGTACTTC. The encoded protein is CASSISLSGETQYF.

The chain couples TRBV5-6 to TRBJ2-2, with a possible D match to TRBD2 (5 bases). Trimming stripped 7 bases from V and 1 base from J, with 5 bases between. Looked up from germline, CDR1 is SGHDT and CDR2 is YYEEEE. The CDR3 is 12 residues long. The CDR3 DNA follows: TGTGCCAGCGGGAGGAACACCGGGGAGCTGTTTTTT. It codes for CASGRNTGELFF.

The V call is TRBV14, the J call TRBJ2-1; 8 positions match TRBD2. The V segment lost 4 bases and the J segment 10 bases; nucleotides outside the gene matches: 9. Germline V lookup: CDR1 SGHDN, CDR2 FVKESK. The CDR3 extends over 14 amino acids. CDR3 sequence reads: CASSPSGGLGEQFF. CDR3 nucleotide sequence: TGTGCCAGCAGCCCAAGCGGGGGCCTAGGGGAGCAGTTCTTC. Based on the CDR3 plus reference TRBV14 and TRBJ2-1, the full variable domain is EAGVTQFPSHSVIEKGQTVTLRCDPISGHDNLYWYRRVMGKEIKFLLHFVKESKQDESGMPNNRFLAERTGGTYSTLKVQPAELEDSGVYFCASSPSGGLGEQFFGPGTRLTVL.

The chain links TRBV4-3 to TRBJ2-5; TRBD2 is a possible D gene (5 bases). CDR1 is LGHNA, CDR2 YSLEER, per germline. This CDR3 comprises 14 residues. V lost 0 bases and J lost 0, with 5 bases in between. Here the CDR3 reads CASSQDGNQETQYF. Written as DNA, the CDR3 is TGCGCCAGCAGCCAAGACGGGAACCAAGAGACCCAGTACTTC.

The chain links TRBV6-5 to TRBJ2-1, with 9 bases fitting TRBD2. After removal of 2 bases from V and 7 bases from J, the junction contained 9 bases not matched to a gene. Germline-derived CDR1 and CDR2 are MNHEY and SVGAGI. The CDR3 totals 16 residues. CDR3 nucleotide sequence: TGTGCCAGCAGTTACGACGGGGCGGGGGGGCGGAATGAGCAGTTCTTC. This encodes CASSYDGAGGRNEQFF.

The rearrangement uses TRBV11-1 and TRBJ2-7, with D perhaps TRBD2 (5 bases). The V end was cut by 0 bases, the J end by 3 bases, with 9 bases between. The germline CDR1 and CDR2 sequences are SGHAT and FQDESV (reference sequence). CDR3 length: 14 amino acids. The CDR3 spells CASSLAGNHYEQYF. Here the CDR3 DNA reads TGTGCCAGCAGCTTAGCCGGGAACCACTACGAGCAGTACTTC.

J is TRBJ2-1 and V is TRBV13; the match to TRBD2 covers 14 bases. The CDR3 runs 15 residues. V shed 5 bases, J shed 6 bases, and the junction held 3 bases outside the gene matches. Germline lookup yields CDR1 PRHDT and CDR2 FYEKMQ (reference sequence). The CDR3 DNA sequence: TGTGCCAGCAGCACCGGGACTAGCGGGGGCAATGAGCAGTTCTTC. This sequence encodes CASSTGTSGGNEQFF.

This chain joins TRBV7-9 and TRBJ1-3; D ambiguous. Deletions cut 11 bases from V and 5 bases from J, with 22 bases between. Per germline, CDR1 SEHNR and CDR2 FQNEAQ (reference sequence). This CDR3 region has 15 residues. In nucleotides, the CDR3 is TGTGCCTCAGCAGGAGGGTCAGGAAACCGAAACACCATATATTTT. Amino acid sequence: CASAGGSGNRNTIYF.

The V and J genes are TRBV2 and TRBJ2-7; perhaps TRBD1 as D (5 bases). Germline-derived CDR1 and CDR2 are SNHLY and FYNNEI. Trimming pared 0 bases from V and 3 bases from J, leaving 15 bases between. This CDR3 is 16 amino acids long. This chain's CDR3 is CASSEAFAGRLYEQYF. Written as DNA, the CDR3 is TGTGCCAGCAGTGAAGCGTTTGCAGGGCGGCTCTACGAGCAGTACTTC.

The chain recombines TRBV6-1 with TRBJ1-2; 7 nucleotides match TRBD1. Per germline, CDR1 MNHNS and CDR2 SASEGT. This CDR3 has 14 amino acids. V shed 3 bases, J shed 3 bases, and the junction held 4 bases outside the gene matches. CDR3 sequence reads: CASSEGTVDYGYTF. The CDR3 coding sequence is TGTGCCAGCAGTGAGGGGACAGTTGACTATGGCTACACCTTC.

The chain couples TRBV7-3 to TRBJ2-3; TRBD2 matches at 8 bases. With 5 bases clipped from V and 5 bases from J, the junction kept 3 bases outside the gene matches. The CDR3 has 13 residues. The germline V gene has CDR1 SGHTA and CDR2 FQGTGA. CDR3 sequence (DNA): TGTGCCAGCAGCGGCGGGGGGTTAGATACGCAGTATTTT. The encoded protein is CASSGGGLDTQYF.

This clone was recorded a few times. The rearrangement joins TRBV13 to TRBJ1-6; D remains unclear. CDR1 and CDR2 (germline): PRHDT, FYEKMQ (reference sequence). The length of the CDR3 is 12 residues. V was pared by 0 bases and J by 9 bases, with 3 bases between. CDR3: CASSLGSSPLHF. The CDR3, as DNA: TGTGCCAGCAGCTTAGGCAGTTCACCCCTCCACTTT.

This clone has just one count. The V and J genes are TRBV4-1 and TRBJ2-5; D is perhaps TRBD2 (7 bases). This CDR3 contains 17 residues. Trimming left V 0 bases short and J 5 bases short, with 19 bases between. Germline V lookup: CDR1 MGHRA, CDR2 YSYEKL. This chain's CDR3 is CASSQDGKGGAWETQYF. DNA for the CDR3: TGCGCCAGCAGCCAAGATGGGAAGGGGGGGGCATGGGAGACCCAGTACTTC.

V usage is TRBV29-1 and J usage is TRBJ2-1, with TRBD1 matching over 12 bases. In germline, CDR1 is SQVTM, CDR2 ANQGSEA. The CDR3 length is 14 residues. Germline trimming cut 5 bases from V and 8 bases from J; bases unmatched to any gene: 7. Here the CDR3 DNA reads TGCAGCGTTTTGGGACAGGGGGCGCTTGATGAGCAGTTCTTC. Translation gives CSVLGQGALDEQFF.

The genes are TRBV5-4 and TRBJ2-1; D is possibly TRBD1 (5 bases). This CDR3 is 12 amino acids long. Trimming shortened V by 2 bases and J by 9 bases, and 9 bases separated the two germline ends. Germline V gene lookup returns CDR1 SGHNT and CDR2 YYREEE (reference sequence). The chain's CDR3 is CASSFLGAEQFF. CDR3 DNA sequence: TGTGCCAGCAGCTTTCTAGGGGCTGAGCAGTTCTTC.

The chain recombines TRBV4-3 with TRBJ2-1; perhaps TRBD2 as D (7 bases). V shed 3 bases and J shed 7 bases, with 19 bases lying between them. Germline V gene data show CDR1 as LGHNA and CDR2 as YSLEER. The CDR3 runs to 16 residues. The CDR3 region is CASSHLLGGASNEQFF. Written as DNA, the CDR3 is TGCGCCAGCAGCCACCTACTGGGGGGGGCAAGTAATGAGCAGTTCTTC.

V and J are TRBV27 and TRBJ2-1; 9 nucleotides agree with TRBD1. Germline V gives CDR1 MNHEY, CDR2 SMNVEV (reference sequence). This CDR3 contains 14 residues. Losses at the gene ends were 6 bases for V and 8 bases for J; bases not matched to a gene: 8. The CDR3 nucleotides read TGTGCCAGCAGCAGGACAGGGGAAAGGGATGAGCAGTTCTTC. It codes for CASSRTGERDEQFF.